This T cell receptor (beta chain) was sequenced in a study of regulatory T cells in long-lasting Graves disease. As to time point: newly diagnosed GD, antithyroid drugs for less than 3 months. PBMC-derived RNA was used for the TCR library. This clonotype was counted ten times or more. Germline V gives CDR1 MNHEY, CDR2 SVGEGT. V lost 5 bases to trimming and J lost 4 bases, with 15 bases between them. The CDR3 extends over 14 amino acids. For TCR beta, libraries came from iRepertoire HTBI primers and Arm-PCR of CDR3 regions. From the multiplex PCR reads, TCRdb called clonotypes with MiXCR, one entry per CDR3 protein. This sample has 680,000 or so distinct CDR3 sequences, with roughly 15% found just once. This sample was shared with a second study, whose subject was T cells in Graves' hyperthyroidism and ophthalmopathy. That report notes: Disease duration under 2 months; hyperthyroidism patients were aged 18 to 65.

Sequenced material: peripheral blood mononuclear cells (PBMCs), taken at new diagnosis, from a patient treated with antithyroid drugs. The chain recombines TRBV6-2 or TRBV6-3 with TRBJ2-7, with D unclear. The clonotype comes from a woman aged 25-40 years with Graves disease. The CDR3 DNA follows: TGTGCCAGCAGTGCGGACCACCTCCGGTACGAGCAGTACTTC. Translating it yields CASSADHLRYEQYF.